Presented here are 10 T cell receptor beta chains from one specimen sequenced in a study of cytomegalovirus exposure and HLA in healthy donors. Primers: 60 Vbeta forward and 13 Jbeta reverse. Some clones are missing from TCRdb's copy, which holds only in-frame ones; the method was immunoSEQ multiplex PCR. The sample shows over 100,000 clones, 82% of them seen only once. The specimen was PBMCs. The receptor set was obtained from a woman between 50 and 59 years old in good health and CMV-seropositive.

The genes are TRBV5-8 and TRBJ1-5, with TRBD1 as a possible D gene (6 bases). V shed 0 bases and J shed 1 base, with 20 bases lying between them. Germline V CDR1 and CDR2: SGHTS, YDEGEE. The CDR3 is 19 amino acids. CDR3 loop: CASSLAGRGRFRSNQPQHF. DNA of the CDR3: TGTGCCAGCAGCTTGGCTGGCAGGGGCCGATTTAGGAGCAATCAGCCCCAGCATTTT.

The chain carries TRBV4-1 and TRBJ2-7; 7 nucleotides agree with TRBD2. In germline, CDR1 is MGHRA, CDR2 YSYEKL. CDR3 length equals 15 residues. Germline trimming cut 4 bases from V and 3 bases from J; bases unmatched to any gene: 9. CDR3 sequence (DNA): TGCGCCAGCAGCCTCCGAGAGGGAGGGTTCTACGAGCAGTACTTC. Translation: CASSLREGGFYEQYF.

The CDR3 nucleotides are TGTGCCAGCTCACCCCTGGGGGCTACAGATACGCAGTATTTT. Encoded protein: CASSPLGATDTQYF. The genes are TRBV18 and TRBJ2-3; D perhaps matches TRBD1 (6 bases). The CDR3 spans 14 residues. The ends were cut back, 3 bases at V and 3 bases at J, with 10 bases in the middle. Germline assignment: CDR1 KGHSH and CDR2 LQKENI.

V is TRBV29-1 and J is TRBJ1-1; D unclear. The length of the CDR3 is 11 residues. The germline V and J ends were trimmed by 7 bases and 7 bases, with 13 bases remaining between them. Germline assignment: CDR1 SQVTM and CDR2 ANQGSEA. The CDR3 loop is CSALDGSEAFF. The CDR3, as DNA: TGCAGCGCCCTTGACGGGAGTGAAGCTTTCTTT. Full variable domain (missing parts from reference TRBV29-1 and TRBJ1-1): SAVISQKPSRDICQRGTSLTIQCQVDSQVTMMFWYRQQPGQSLTLIATANQGSEATYESGFVIDKFPISRPNLTFSTLTVSNMSPEDSSIYLCSALDGSEAFFGQGTRLTVV.

The CDR3 region is CASSILMVDRRGYTF. The CDR3 DNA reads TGTGCCAGTAGTATTTTAATGGTGGACAGAAGGGGCTACACCTTC. The genes are TRBV19 and TRBJ1-2; tentatively, D is TRBD1 (6 bases). The CDR3 length is 15 residues. The germline V gene has CDR1 LNHDA and CDR2 SQIVND (reference sequence). V dropped 3 bases and J dropped 8 bases, with 19 bases sitting between them.

The chain joins TRBV7-6 to TRBJ2-5; a possible D gene is TRBD2 (6 bases). The germline gives CDR1 SGHVS, CDR2 FNYEAQ. Trimming took 5 bases from V and 5 from J, leaving 12 bases between them. There are 13 residues in the CDR3. CDR3 amino acids: CASSHRLEETQYF. CDR3 coding DNA: TGTGCCAGCAGCCATCGACTAGAGGAGACCCAGTACTTC.

The rearrangement joins TRBV9 to TRBJ1-1; D unclear. Germline V CDR1 and CDR2: SGDLS, YYNGEE. V lost 0 bases and J lost 3, with 6 bases in between. The CDR3 totals 13 residues. CDR3 coding DNA: TGTGCCAGCAGCGTAGTTCAGGACACTGAAGCTTTCTTT. Its protein product is CASSVVQDTEAFF. The variable domain in full, completed from reference TRBV9 and TRBJ1-1, reads DSGVTQTPKHLITATGQRVTLRCSPRSGDLSVYWYQQSLDQGLQFLIQYYNGEERAKGNILERFSAQQFPDLHSELNLSSLELGDSALYFCASSVVQDTEAFFGQGTRLTVV.

With respect to this clone: Distinct nucleotide sequences in the sample also encode this CDR3. The genes are TRBV7-2 and TRBJ1-1; 7 nucleotides match TRBD1. Germline CDR1 is SGHTA and CDR2 is FQGNSA. V dropped 5 bases and J dropped 5; count of bases not matched to a gene: 5. There are 13 residues in the CDR3. The CDR3 spells CASSLRQGTEAFF. DNA for the CDR3: TGTGCCAGCAGCCTCAGACAGGGTACTGAAGCTTTCTTT.

The chain combines TRBV2 with TRBJ2-7; tentative D call: TRBD1 (5 bases). Germline CDR1 reads SNHLY; CDR2 reads FYNNEI. The V end lost 6 bases, the J end lost 6 bases, and 21 bases lay between the germline ends. The length of the CDR3 is 15 residues. DNA of the CDR3: TGTGCCAGCAGATTTGGCCACAGGATGGGATCCGAGCAGTACTTC. It codes for CASRFGHRMGSEQYF. The full variable domain, its missing parts supplied by reference TRBV2 and TRBJ2-7, is EPEVTQTPSHQVTQMGQEVILRCVPISNHLYFYWYRQILGQKVEFLVSFYNNEISEKSEIFDDQFSVERPDGSNFTLKIRSTKLEDSAMYFCASRFGHRMGSEQYFGPGTRLTVT.

The chain recombines TRBV27 with TRBJ2-5, with TRBD2 as a possible D gene (6 bases). The tail of the sequence fits TRBJ2-7 better, so the J call may be wrong. This CDR3 comprises 15 residues. Germline V gene sequence: CDR1 MNHEY, CDR2 SMNVEV (reference sequence). Here the CDR3 DNA reads TGTGCCAGCAGCCGTATAAATGGGGGGTCCTACGAGCAGTACTTC. Its protein is CASSRINGGSYEQYF.